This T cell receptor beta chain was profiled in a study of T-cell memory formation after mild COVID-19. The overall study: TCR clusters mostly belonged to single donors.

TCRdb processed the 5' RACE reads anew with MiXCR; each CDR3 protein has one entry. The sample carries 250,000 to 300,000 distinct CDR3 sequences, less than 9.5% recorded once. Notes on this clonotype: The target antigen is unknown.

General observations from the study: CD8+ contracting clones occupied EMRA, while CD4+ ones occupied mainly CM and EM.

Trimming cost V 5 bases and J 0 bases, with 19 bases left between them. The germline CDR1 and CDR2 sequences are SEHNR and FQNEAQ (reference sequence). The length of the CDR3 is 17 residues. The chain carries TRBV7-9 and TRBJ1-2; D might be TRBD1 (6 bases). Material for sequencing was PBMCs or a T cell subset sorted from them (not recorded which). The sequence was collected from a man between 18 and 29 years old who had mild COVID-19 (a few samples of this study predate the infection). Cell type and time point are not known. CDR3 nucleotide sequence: TGTGCCAGCAGCCAACCCGTGGAGGGGGAAGCTAACTATGGCTACACCTTC. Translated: CASSQPVEGEANYGYTF.